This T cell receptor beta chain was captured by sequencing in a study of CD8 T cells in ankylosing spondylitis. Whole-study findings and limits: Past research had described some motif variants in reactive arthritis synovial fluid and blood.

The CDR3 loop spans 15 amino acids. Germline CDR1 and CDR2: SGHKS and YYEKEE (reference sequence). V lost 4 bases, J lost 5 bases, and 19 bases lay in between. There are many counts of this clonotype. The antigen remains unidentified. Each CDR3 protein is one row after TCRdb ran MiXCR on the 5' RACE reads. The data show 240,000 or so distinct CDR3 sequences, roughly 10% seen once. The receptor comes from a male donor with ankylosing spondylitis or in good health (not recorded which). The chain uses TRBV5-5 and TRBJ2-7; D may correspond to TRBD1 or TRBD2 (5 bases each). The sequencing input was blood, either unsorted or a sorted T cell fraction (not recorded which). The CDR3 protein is CASSRNPGRDDEQYF. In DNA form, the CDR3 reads TGTGCCAGCAGCCGGAACCCGGGACGCGACGACGAGCAGTACTTC.